The 16 T cell receptor beta chains in this list originate from one sample, sequenced in a study of cytomegalovirus exposure and HLA in healthy donors. PCR involved 60 Vbeta and 13 Jbeta primers. Here immunoSEQ multiplex PCR was the method, and the copy in TCRdb shows in-frame clones only, minus some. The repertoire holds roughly 93,000 clones, with roughly 70% as singletons. The sequencing input was PBMCs. The origin of the receptors is a man aged 35 to 55 in good health and CMV-seronegative.

The chain uses TRBV4-3 and TRBJ2-5; 15 nucleotides match TRBD2. CDR1 LGHNA and CDR2 YSLEER come from the germline V gene. Germline trimming cut 4 bases from V and 5 bases from J; bases unmatched to any gene: 14. The CDR3 runs to 19 residues. Here the CDR3 DNA reads TGCGCCAGCAGCCTCCACGGACTAGCGGGGGGGCCTGTCGAGGAGACCCAGTACTTC. Translated, it gives CASSLHGLAGGPVEETQYF.

The rearrangement links TRBV7-3 to TRBJ1-2; 10 bases are shared with TRBD1. Germline V lookup: CDR1 SGHTA, CDR2 FQGTGA. This CDR3 is 13 amino acids long. V gave up 3 bases and J gave up 5 bases; unmatched junction bases: 0. CDR3 sequence (DNA): TGTGCCAGCAGCTTGGACAGGGGGTATGGCTACACCTTC. This translates into CASSLDRGYGYTF. The entire variable domain, with the rest obtained from reference TRBV7-3 and TRBJ1-2, is as follows: GAGVSQTPSNKVTEKGKYVELRCDPISGHTALYWYRQSLGQGPEFLIYFQGTGAADDSGLPNDRFFAVRPEGSVSTLKIQRTERGDSAVYLCASSLDRGYGYTFGSGTRLTVV.

CDR3 loop: CASSSPRRGRRDTQYF. In DNA form, the CDR3 reads TGTGCCAGCAGTTCCCCGCGGCGGGGGCGCAGGGATACGCAGTATTTT. The gene calls are TRBV27 and TRBJ2-3; D is perhaps TRBD2 (7 bases). The CDR3 covers 16 residues. Trimming removed 4 bases at V and 6 bases at J, with 20 bases between. Germline CDR1 and CDR2: MNHEY and SMNVEV (reference sequence).

This chain links TRBV5-1 with TRBJ1-2; 8 bases align to TRBD1. Germline V gene lookup returns CDR1 SGHRS and CDR2 YFSETQ. J lost 4 bases, V lost 0 bases, and 8 bases had no gene match. This CDR3 is 16 amino acids long. CDR3 sequence: CASSLGSAGGVYGYTF. DNA for the CDR3: TGCGCCAGCAGCTTGGGATCGGCAGGGGGCGTCTATGGCTACACCTTC.

The chain recombines TRBV7-2 with TRBJ2-5, with 7 bases aligning to TRBD2. J lost 5 bases, V lost 5 bases, and 11 bases had no gene match. Germline CDR1 and CDR2: SGHTA and FQGNSA. CDR3 length equals 15 residues. CDR3 residues: CASSHLGRRGETQYF. CDR3 coding DNA: TGTGCCAGCAGCCACCTCGGGAGGCGGGGTGAGACCCAGTACTTC.

The chain joins TRBV28 to TRBJ1-2, with TRBD1 matching 8 bases. The CDR3 has 14 residues. Losses at the gene ends were 2 bases for V and 5 bases for J; bases not matched to a gene: 4. Germline CDR1 reads MDHEN; CDR2 reads SYDVKM. CDR3 sequence (DNA): TGTGCCAGCAGTTTAGGTGGACAGGGTTATGGCTACACCTTC. Translated, it gives CASSLGGQGYGYTF.

The chain recombines TRBV19 with TRBJ1-6; TRBD1 agrees at 12 bases. V lost 6 bases, J lost 9 bases, and 6 bases stayed unmatched. The germline V gene encodes CDR1 LNHDA and CDR2 SQIVND (reference sequence). This CDR3 is 15 amino acids long. The CDR3 DNA reads as TGTGCCAGTAGGCGGGACAGGGGGCGAGGTTCACCCCTCCACTTT. Its protein is CASRRDRGRGSPLHF.

The chain is built from TRBV4-3 and TRBJ1-1, with D unresolved. The germline V gene encodes CDR1 LGHNA and CDR2 YSLEER. The CDR3 is made up of 15 amino acids. Deletions cut 0 bases from V and 2 bases from J, with 10 bases between. CDR3 coding DNA: TGCGCCAGCAGCCAAGAGCACAGCTATAACACTGAAGCTTTCTTT. Amino acid sequence: CASSQEHSYNTEAFF.

The rearrangement links TRBV27 to TRBJ2-1, with 7 nucleotides matching TRBD2. CDR3 length equals 15 residues. V was pared by 5 bases and J by 9 bases, with 13 bases of the junction left unmatched. CDR1 and CDR2 (germline): MNHEY, SMNVEV (reference sequence). DNA of the CDR3: TGTGCCAGCAGTCCCGGACTAGGCCCCGGGAGTGAGCAGTTCTTC. Translating it yields CASSPGLGPGSEQFF.

V is TRBV18 and J is TRBJ2-2, with 9 bases identical to TRBD2. Losses at the gene ends were 6 bases for V and 5 bases for J; bases not matched to a gene: 7. CDR1 and CDR2 (germline): KGHSH, LQKENI. The CDR3 runs to 15 residues. The CDR3 DNA reads as TGTGCCAGCTCGCCGACTAGCGGTCAAACCGGGGAGCTGTTTTTT. It is translated as CASSPTSGQTGELFF.

The gene calls are TRBV10-3 and TRBJ2-7; 8 nucleotides align to TRBD1. This CDR3 is 16 amino acids long. CDR1 is ENHRY and CDR2 is SYGVKD in the germline V gene. Unmatched junction bases numbered 7, after V lost 3 bases and J lost 0 bases. Written as DNA, the CDR3 is TGTGCCATCAGTGACGGGACAGGTAGGCGCTCCTACGAGCAGTACTTC. This encodes CAISDGTGRRSYEQYF.

CDR3 coding DNA: TGTGCCAGCAGCTTAGGATACTACGAGCAGTACTTC. Translated: CASSLGYYEQYF. The chain joins TRBV7-2 to TRBJ2-5, with D unclear. The J call could be wrong; TRBJ2-7 is a better fit for the DNA end. The CDR3 is made up of 12 amino acids. CDR1 is SGHTA, CDR2 FQGNSA, per germline.

The V gene is TRBV5-6, the J gene TRBJ2-7; a weak D match, TRBD2 (5 bases). CDR3 size: 13 residues. With 0 bases removed from V and 3 bases from J, the gap between germline ends came to 7 bases. Per the germline V gene, CDR1 is SGHDT and CDR2 is YYEEEE. This CDR3 is CASSLVGSYEQYF. The DNA of the CDR3 is TGTGCCAGCAGCTTGGTAGGGAGCTACGAGCAGTACTTC.

The V gene is TRBV19, the J gene TRBJ2-7; 7 bases fit TRBD1. The CDR3 is 14 residues long. V lost 5 bases, J lost 7 bases, and 11 bases stayed unmatched. Germline V gene lookup returns CDR1 LNHDA and CDR2 SQIVND (reference sequence). CDR3 sequence: CASSEGDRVDEQYF. Here the CDR3 DNA reads TGTGCCAGTAGTGAAGGAGACAGGGTCGATGAGCAGTACTTC.

This clone was observed once. This rearrangement joins TRBV5-4 to TRBJ2-7; 11 bases line up with TRBD2. The CDR3 consists of 15 residues. CDR1 is SGHNT, CDR2 YYREEE, per germline (reference sequence). J gave up 4 bases and V 2 bases, and 5 bases lay outside the gene matches. This CDR3 is CASSFFSGGAYEQYF. CDR3 coding DNA: TGTGCCAGCAGCTTCTTTAGCGGGGGGGCGTACGAGCAGTACTTC.

The rearrangement uses TRBV2 and TRBJ1-2; possibly TRBD1 for D (6 bases). The germline CDR1 and CDR2 sequences are SNHLY and FYNNEI. The length of the CDR3 is 15 residues. V was cut by 3 bases and J by 4 bases, with 15 bases left in between. CDR3 bases: TGTGCCAGCAGTGATGGGACACAGCTGATCTATGGCTACACCTTC. Amino acid sequence: CASSDGTQLIYGYTF.